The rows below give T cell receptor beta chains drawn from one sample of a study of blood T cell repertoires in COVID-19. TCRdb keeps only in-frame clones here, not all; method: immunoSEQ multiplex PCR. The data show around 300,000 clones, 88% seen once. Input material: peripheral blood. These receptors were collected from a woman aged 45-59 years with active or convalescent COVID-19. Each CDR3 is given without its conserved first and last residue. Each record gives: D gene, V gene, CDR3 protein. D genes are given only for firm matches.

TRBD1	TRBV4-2	ASSQQQGARGLDTDTQY
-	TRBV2	ASSDRGSGANVLT
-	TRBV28	ATTSGVSRPYNEQF
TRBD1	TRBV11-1	ASGARGPGNTIY
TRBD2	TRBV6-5	ASSRTSSNEQF
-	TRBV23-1	ASSQSEADDYGYT
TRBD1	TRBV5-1	ASSPTPGQGISGYT
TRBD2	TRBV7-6	ASSLREGSTDTQY
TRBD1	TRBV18	ASSSDRGWETQY
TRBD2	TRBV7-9	ASSPAGLAGGPIDTQY
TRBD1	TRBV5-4	ASSWDSYGYT
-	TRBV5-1	ASSYRNLRDTGTEAF
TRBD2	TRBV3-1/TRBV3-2	ASSQEVGLVDEQF
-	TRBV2	ASAVGQPQH
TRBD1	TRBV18	ASSPGTGGLQPQH
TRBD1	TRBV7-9	ASSLAGTGLSYEQY
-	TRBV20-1	SARTDVRDT
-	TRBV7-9	ASSLGRRTYNEQF
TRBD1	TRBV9	ASSVGGQQETQY
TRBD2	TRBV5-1	ASSLVAVAGRNEQF
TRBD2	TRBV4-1	ASSPLAGALTDTQY
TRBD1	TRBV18	ASSPGTATGELF
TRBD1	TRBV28	ASSQIQGNTEAF
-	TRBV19	ASKEVSGANVLT
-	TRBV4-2	ASSFGGTYEQY
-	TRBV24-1	ATSDSGGKNTGELF
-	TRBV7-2	ASSLGWGGAYEKLF
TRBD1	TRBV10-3	AISPSLTGITGNTIY
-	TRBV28	ASSLQGTGGSEAF
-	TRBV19	ATSRKTGTPYEQY
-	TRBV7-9	ASSLKGGVEKLF
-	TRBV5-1	ASSLTRTSREQY
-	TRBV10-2	ASSELMGPSQQY
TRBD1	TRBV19	ASSRQGPGELPQH
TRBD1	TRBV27	ASSLLLGGNSPLH
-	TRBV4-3	ASSQDSYTGELF
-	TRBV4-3	ASSQEWGGGGYT
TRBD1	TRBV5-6	ASTMRGGGLQQPQH
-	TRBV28	ASSLSRQETQY
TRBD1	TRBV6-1	ASSAPMTGRFNYGYT
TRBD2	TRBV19	ASSIDWSLAGGTPSYNEQF
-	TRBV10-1	ASSGLTGSANYGYT
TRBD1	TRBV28	ASSPPDRGDQPQH
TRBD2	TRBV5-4	ASSYPVGGAKETQY
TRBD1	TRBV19	ASNRGGAGTEAF
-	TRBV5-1	ASRHFYTDTQY
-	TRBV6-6	ASSYIQGDSPLH
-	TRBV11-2	ASSQGVQRGTDTQY
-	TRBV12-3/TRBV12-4	ASSLNYRYEQY
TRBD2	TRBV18	ASSPPGLASGEQF
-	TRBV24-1	ATSDGGTLTDTQY
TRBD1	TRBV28	AIQGQVATEAF
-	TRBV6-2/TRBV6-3	ASSRRGYEQY
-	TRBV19	ASSISTGMNTEAF
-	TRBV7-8	ASSVNSYQPQH
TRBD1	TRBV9	ASSPDRVTEAF
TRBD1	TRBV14	ASRQTGQGARGYT
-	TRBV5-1	ASSFRAQETQY
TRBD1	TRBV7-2	ASSLSGTAFYEQY